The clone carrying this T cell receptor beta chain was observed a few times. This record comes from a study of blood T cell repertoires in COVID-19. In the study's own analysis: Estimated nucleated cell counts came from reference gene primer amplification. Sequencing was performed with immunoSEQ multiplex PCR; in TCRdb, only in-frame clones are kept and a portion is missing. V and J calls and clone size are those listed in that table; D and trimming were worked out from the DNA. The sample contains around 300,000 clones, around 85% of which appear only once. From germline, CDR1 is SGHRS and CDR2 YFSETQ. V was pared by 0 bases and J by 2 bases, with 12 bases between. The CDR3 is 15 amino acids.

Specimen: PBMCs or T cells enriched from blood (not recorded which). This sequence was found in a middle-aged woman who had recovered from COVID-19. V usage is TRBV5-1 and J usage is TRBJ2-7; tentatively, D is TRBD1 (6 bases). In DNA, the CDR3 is TGCGCCAGCAGCTTGGTTCCAGGGGACACCTACGAGCAGTACTTC. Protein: CASSLVPGDTYEQYF.